This T cell receptor (beta chain) was recovered during a study of PD-1 blockade in mismatch repair-deficient tumors. Study-wide background: Enrolled about 2012-2016, patients had progressing, pretreated mismatch repair-deficient cancers of approximately 13 types.

Every patient had mismatch repair deficiency by PCR or immunohistochemistry. A few pembrolizumab responders had their TCRs sequenced. The study's findings and limits: Rapid post-treatment expansion, then contraction, generally preceding radiologic response, marked tumor-resident clones.

V trimming: 8 bases; J trimming: 6 bases; junction bases outside the gene matches: 10. The CDR3 totals 15 residues. CDR1 is LGHNT and CDR2 is FRNRAP in the germline V gene. Concerning this clone itself: The antigen is not known.

Profiling relied on immunoSEQ multiplex PCR, and the TCRdb table lists in-frame clones only, not all of them. The sample consists of some 130,000 clones, 88% of them appearing once. This TCR came from an adult with mismatch repair-deficient cancer. The sample here was peripheral blood, taken 70 to 73 weeks after starting pembrolizumab. The chain employs TRBV12-5 and TRBJ2-2, with 9 bases that match TRBD2. The CDR3 DNA sequence: TGTGCTAGTACTTATAGCGGGAGCTCGGCCGGGGAGCTGTTTTTT. This encodes CASTYSGSSAGELFF.